Below are 27 T cell receptor beta chains sequenced from a single sample in a study of cytomegalovirus exposure and HLA in healthy donors. The assay was immunoSEQ multiplex PCR, and TCRdb's table has in-frame clones only and misses some. The sample consists of 130,000 to 150,000 clones, 70% to 90% of them appearing once. Sequences were obtained from PBMCs. The receptors were gathered from a woman younger than 45 in good health and CMV-seropositive.

The rearrangement uses TRBV18 and TRBJ2-1; 9 bases fit TRBD1. V shed 3 bases, J shed 5 bases, and the junction held 5 bases outside the gene matches. Germline CDR1 is KGHSH and CDR2 is LQKENI. CDR3 size: 15 residues. CDR3 sequence reads: CASSPDRGLNNEQFF. CDR3 DNA: TGTGCCAGCTCACCGGACAGGGGTCTAAACAATGAGCAGTTCTTC.

This sequence joins TRBV11-2 and TRBJ2-1; D remains ambiguous. The V end was cut by 1 base, the J end by 5 bases, with 6 bases between. The CDR3 covers 13 residues. Germline V gene sequence: CDR1 SGHAT, CDR2 FQNNGV. CDR3 region: CASSLGSHNEQFF. CDR3 DNA: TGTGCCAGCAGCTTAGGAAGCCACAATGAGCAGTTCTTC.

This chain connects TRBV5-4 to TRBJ2-7, with D perhaps TRBD1 (6 bases). Deletions cut 0 bases from V and 2 bases from J, with 6 bases between. This CDR3 comprises 13 residues. The germline gives CDR1 SGHNT, CDR2 YYREEE (reference sequence). CDR3 in amino acids: CASSLEGAYEQYF. In DNA, the CDR3 is TGTGCCAGCAGCTTGGAGGGGGCCTACGAGCAGTACTTC.

The chain joins TRBV13 to TRBJ1-1; a weak D match, TRBD1 (6 bases). V was clipped by 0 bases and J by 5 bases, with 10 bases between them. The CDR3 length is 14 residues. Germline assignment: CDR1 PRHDT and CDR2 FYEKMQ (reference sequence). For the CDR3, the DNA is TGTGCCAGCAGCTTAGGCAGAGGGGGAACTGAAGCTTTCTTT. Amino acid sequence: CASSLGRGGTEAFF.

As DNA, the CDR3 is TGTGCCAGCAGGCGGAGCTCCTACAATGAGCAGTTCTTC. It translates to CASRRSSYNEQFF. This chain links TRBV6-5 with TRBJ2-1; D remains unclear. Germline CDR1 MNHEY, CDR2 SVGAGI. The ends were cut back, 6 bases at V and 0 bases at J, with 6 bases in the middle. CDR3 length: 13 residues.

The CDR3 sequence: CASSLGWTSGEGVWETQYF. The CDR3 DNA reads as TGTGCCAGCAGCTTAGGGTGGACTAGCGGGGAAGGAGTTTGGGAGACCCAGTACTTC. The chain is built from TRBV11-3 and TRBJ2-5, with TRBD2 matching over 12 bases. The CDR3 runs to 19 residues. V lost 1 base and J lost 5; bases outside the gene matches: 14. Germline V lookup: CDR1 SGHNT, CDR2 YENEEA.

The chain recombines TRBV11-2 with TRBJ2-5; D possibly corresponds to TRBD2 (6 bases). V shed 3 bases and J shed 2 bases, with 13 bases lying between them. The CDR3 spans 15 residues. Germline CDR1 and CDR2: SGHAT and FQNNGV. The CDR3 spells CASSFGRGAQETQYF. CDR3 nucleotides: TGTGCCAGCAGCTTCGGGAGAGGGGCTCAAGAGACCCAGTACTTC.

The V and J genes are TRBV18 and TRBJ1-1, with D perhaps matching TRBD1 (6 bases). The germline CDR1 and CDR2 sequences are KGHSH and LQKENI. CDR3 length: 17 amino acids. V lost 3 bases and J lost 0, with 17 bases in between. The CDR3 sequence: CASSPSLGGRMNTEAFF. The CDR3 DNA is TGTGCCAGCTCACCGTCTCTCGGGGGGCGGATGAACACTGAAGCTTTCTTT.

This chain joins TRBV5-1 and TRBJ1-1; D gene ambiguous. The germline V gene has CDR1 SGHRS and CDR2 YFSETQ. This CDR3 is 13 amino acids long. Trimming removed 1 base from V and 3 bases from J, with 7 bases in between. The CDR3 sequence is CASSLSGDTEAFF. For the CDR3, the DNA is TGCGCCAGCAGCTTGTCCGGGGACACTGAAGCTTTCTTT.

The rearrangement joins TRBV5-4 to TRBJ2-3; the D gene is possibly TRBD2 (6 bases). The CDR3 length is 13 residues. Trimming removed 4 bases from V and 6 bases from J, with 12 bases in between. Germline CDR1 SGHNT, CDR2 YYREEE (reference sequence). The CDR3 sequence is CASSTGRGDTQYF. For the CDR3, the DNA is TGTGCCAGCAGCACGGGACGGGGGGATACGCAGTATTTT.

The V call is TRBV9, the J call TRBJ1-3; D unresolved. The V gene's germline CDR1 is SGDLS and CDR2 YYNGEE. Between the trimmed V and J ends, which lost 0 bases and 1 base, there was a span of 8 bases. This CDR3 region has 15 residues. The CDR3 coding sequence is TGTGCCAGCAGCGTAGATCTGAGTTCTGGAAACACCATATATTTT. Translation: CASSVDLSSGNTIYF.

CDR3 in amino acids: CASKEGRGLEAFF. CDR3 DNA: TGTGCCTCAAAAGAGGGCAGGGGGCTGGAAGCTTTCTTT. V and J are TRBV7-9 and TRBJ1-1; 8 bases align to TRBD1. The CDR3 is made up of 13 amino acids. Germline CDR1 and CDR2: SEHNR and FQNEAQ (reference sequence). J lost 8 bases, V lost 11 bases, and 13 bases had no gene match. Using reference TRBV7-9 and TRBJ1-1 for the parts outside the CDR3, the full variable domain is DTGVSQNPRHKITKRGQNVTFRCDPISEHNRLYWYRQTLGQGPEFLTYFQNEAQLEKSRLLSDRFSAERPKGSFSTLEIQRTEQGDSAMYLCASKEGRGLEAFFGQGTRLTVV.

This rearrangement joins TRBV4-1 to TRBJ2-7, with a tentative D call TRBD2 (5 bases). From germline, CDR1 is MGHRA and CDR2 YSYEKL. V was pared by 3 bases and J by 2 bases, with 11 bases between. CDR3 length equals 14 residues. The CDR3 nucleotides read TGCGCCAGCAGCCAGAGGGAGCAGACCTACGAGCAGTACTTC. Translation gives CASSQREQTYEQYF.

The gene calls are TRBV13 and TRBJ1-5; 9 bases are shared with TRBD1. CDR3 length: 13 residues. V lost 4 bases and J lost 6; bases outside the gene matches: 1. Looked up from germline, CDR1 is PRHDT and CDR2 is FYEKMQ (reference sequence). The CDR3 nucleotides read TGTGCCAGCAGCTCGGGACAGGGTCAGCCCCAGCATTTT. It specifies CASSSGQGQPQHF.

This clone showed up just once. The rearrangement uses TRBV6-1 and TRBJ2-7; 8 bases are a match to TRBD1. J lost 3 bases, V lost 7 bases, and 8 bases had no gene match. The length of the CDR3 is 14 residues. Per germline, CDR1 MNHNS and CDR2 SASEGT. The DNA of the CDR3 is TGTGCCAGCACCAAGGGTACAGGGGGCTACGAGCAGTACTTC. Amino acid sequence: CASTKGTGGYEQYF.

The rearrangement joins TRBV13 to TRBJ2-5; the D is unclear. The CDR3 consists of 15 residues. Per germline, CDR1 PRHDT and CDR2 FYEKMQ (reference sequence). The V end lost 1 base, the J end lost 0 bases, and 9 bases lay between the germline ends. CDR3 in amino acids: CASSLAGPYQETQYF. CDR3 DNA sequence: TGTGCCAGCAGCTTAGCTGGCCCGTACCAAGAGACCCAGTACTTC.

CDR3 sequence (DNA): TGTGCCAGCAGCTCCGGGTCTTTCTATAATTCACCCCTCCACTTT. This codes for CASSSGSFYNSPLHF. The genes are TRBV5-6 and TRBJ1-6, with unresolved D. The CDR3 runs 15 residues. V was pared by 3 bases and J by 3 bases, with 10 bases between. CDR1 is SGHDT, CDR2 YYEEEE, per germline.

This chain links TRBV11-2 with TRBJ1-2, with unresolved D. This CDR3 comprises 14 residues. Germline V gene sequence: CDR1 SGHAT, CDR2 FQNNGV. The V gene lost 1 base and the J gene lost 5 bases, with 11 bases spanning the gap. CDR3 loop: CASSLGQVLYGYTF. As DNA, the CDR3 is TGTGCCAGCAGCTTAGGGCAGGTCCTGTATGGCTACACCTTC.

This clone was seen only once. The chain joins TRBV20-1 to TRBJ1-2; no clear D gene. The CDR3 contains 10 residues. Germline assignment: CDR1 DFQATT and CDR2 SNEGSKA (reference sequence). The V gene lost 3 bases and the J gene lost 4 bases, with 3 bases spanning the gap. The CDR3 loop reads CSASVYGYTF. The CDR3 DNA is TGCAGTGCTAGCGTCTATGGCTACACCTTC.

V and J are TRBV4-1 and TRBJ1-2, with TRBD1 matching over 8 bases. V lost 1 base, J lost 2 bases, and 12 bases stayed unmatched. The CDR3 totals 18 residues. Germline-derived CDR1 and CDR2 are MGHRA and YSYEKL. Here the CDR3 DNA reads TGCGCCAGCAGCCAAGGAAAAGGCAGGGGGCGCTCAAACTATGGCTACACCTTC. It codes for CASSQGKGRGRSNYGYTF.

This clone was recorded only once. Written as DNA, the CDR3 is TGTGCCAGCAGTTACTCGAGGACACTTAGCTCCTACGAGCAGTACTTC. Its translation: CASSYSRTLSSYEQYF. The V call is TRBV6-5, the J call TRBJ2-7, with D perhaps TRBD1 (5 bases). This CDR3 has 16 residues. Trimming cost V 0 bases and J 0 bases, with 12 bases left between them. Germline V gene data show CDR1 as MNHEY and CDR2 as SVGAGI.

V is TRBV7-9 and J is TRBJ2-7; D unresolved. V lost 3 bases to trimming and J lost 6 bases, with 9 bases between them. The CDR3 contains 12 residues. The V gene's germline CDR1 is SEHNR and CDR2 FQNEAQ (reference sequence). The CDR3 sequence is CASSFVPGEQYF. The CDR3 DNA reads TGTGCCAGCAGCTTCGTCCCGGGCGAGCAGTACTTC.

In DNA, the CDR3 is TGTGCCAGTAGTGTCGGACTGAGGGAGACCCAGTACTTC. Protein product: CASSVGLRETQYF. The gene calls are TRBV19 and TRBJ2-5; weak D call: TRBD2 (5 bases). Germline CDR1 is LNHDA and CDR2 is SQIVND (reference sequence). V lost 5 bases, J lost 5 bases, and 12 bases lay in between. CDR3 length equals 13 residues.

This chain connects TRBV6-4 to TRBJ1-6; 8 nucleotides line up with TRBD1. Germline CDR1 reads MRHNA; CDR2 reads SNTAGT. The CDR3 has 17 residues. Trimming at V came to 1 base and at J to 0 bases, leaving 2 bases not matched to a gene. The CDR3 is CASSDYRGSSYNSPLHF. In DNA, the CDR3 is TGTGCCAGCAGTGACTACAGGGGGAGCTCCTATAATTCACCCCTCCACTTT.

V usage is TRBV28 and J usage is TRBJ2-1, with 7 bases matching TRBD2. The CDR3 is made up of 16 amino acids. V trimming: 2 bases; J trimming: 0 bases; junction bases outside the gene matches: 4. Germline CDR1 reads MDHEN; CDR2 reads SYDVKM. CDR3 nucleotide sequence: TGTGCCAGCAGTTTAGGGGCGGGAGCCTCCTACAATGAGCAGTTCTTC. It translates to CASSLGAGASYNEQFF.

The chain is built from TRBV9 and TRBJ2-7; 7 nucleotides match TRBD2. With 3 bases clipped from V and 6 bases from J, the junction kept 12 bases outside the gene matches. Germline CDR1 is SGDLS and CDR2 is YYNGEE. This CDR3 has 15 amino acids. This chain's CDR3 is CASSAEGRETSEQYF. For the CDR3, the DNA is TGTGCCAGCAGCGCCGAGGGGCGGGAGACGAGCGAGCAGTACTTC.

The gene calls are TRBV7-2 and TRBJ2-7, with 7 bases identical to TRBD1. V was pared by 3 bases and J by 1 base, with 3 bases of the junction left unmatched. Germline V gives CDR1 SGHTA, CDR2 FQGNSA. The CDR3 loop spans 14 amino acids. In DNA form, the CDR3 reads TGTGCCAGCAGCTTGACAGGGTGGTCCTACGAGCAGTACTTC. Amino acid sequence: CASSLTGWSYEQYF.